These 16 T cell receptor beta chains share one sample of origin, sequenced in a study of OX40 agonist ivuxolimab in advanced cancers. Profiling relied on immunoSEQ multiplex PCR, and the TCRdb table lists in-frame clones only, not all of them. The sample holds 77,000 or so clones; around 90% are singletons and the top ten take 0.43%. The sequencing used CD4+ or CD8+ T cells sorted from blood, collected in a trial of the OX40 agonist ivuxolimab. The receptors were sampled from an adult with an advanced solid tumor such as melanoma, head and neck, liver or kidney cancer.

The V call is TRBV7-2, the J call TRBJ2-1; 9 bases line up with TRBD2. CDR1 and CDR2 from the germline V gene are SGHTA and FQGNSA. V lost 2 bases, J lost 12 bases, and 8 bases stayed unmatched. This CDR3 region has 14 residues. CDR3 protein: CASSLQAGGRWQFF. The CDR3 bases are TGTGCCAGCAGCTTACAAGCGGGGGGAAGGTGGCAGTTCTTC.

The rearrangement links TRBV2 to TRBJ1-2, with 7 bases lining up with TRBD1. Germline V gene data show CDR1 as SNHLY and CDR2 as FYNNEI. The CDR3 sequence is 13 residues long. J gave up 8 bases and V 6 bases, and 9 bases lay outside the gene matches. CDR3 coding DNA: TGTGCCAGCAGCCAGGGGGGGGGCGCGGGCTACACCTTC. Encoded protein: CASSQGGGAGYTF.

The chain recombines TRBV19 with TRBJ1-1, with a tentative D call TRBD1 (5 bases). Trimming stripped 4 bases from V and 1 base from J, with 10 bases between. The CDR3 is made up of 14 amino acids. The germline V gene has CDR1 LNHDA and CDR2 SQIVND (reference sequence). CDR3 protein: CASSTVGGNTEAFF. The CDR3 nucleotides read TGTGCCAGTAGTACCGTGGGGGGGAACACTGAAGCTTTCTTT.

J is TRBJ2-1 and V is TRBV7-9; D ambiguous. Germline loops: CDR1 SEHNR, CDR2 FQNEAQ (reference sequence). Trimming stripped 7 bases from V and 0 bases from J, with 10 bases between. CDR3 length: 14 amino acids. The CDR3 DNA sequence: TGTGCCAGCAAACAGTCGAGCTCCTACAATGAGCAGTTCTTC. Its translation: CASKQSSSYNEQFF.

CDR3 sequence reads: CASTLSPDTEAFF. CDR3 nucleotides: TGTGCCAGCACTCTGTCCCCAGACACTGAAGCTTTCTTT. This chain joins TRBV5-4 and TRBJ1-1; no clear D. The CDR3 sequence is 13 residues long. In germline, CDR1 is SGHNT, CDR2 YYREEE (reference sequence). Trimming pared 6 bases from V and 3 bases from J, leaving 12 bases between.

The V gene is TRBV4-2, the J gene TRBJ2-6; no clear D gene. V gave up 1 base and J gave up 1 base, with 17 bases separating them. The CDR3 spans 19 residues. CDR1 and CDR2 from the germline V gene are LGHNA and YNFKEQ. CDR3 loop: CASSQVWPLGLSGANVLTF. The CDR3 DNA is TGTGCCAGCAGCCAAGTGTGGCCTCTCGGCCTATCTGGGGCCAACGTCCTGACTTTC.

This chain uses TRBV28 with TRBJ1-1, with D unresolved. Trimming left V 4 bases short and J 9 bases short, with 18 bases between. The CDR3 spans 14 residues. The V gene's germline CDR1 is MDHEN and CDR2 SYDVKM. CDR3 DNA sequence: TGTGCCAGCAGTTCCCCCCCCGCGCAGGTTCAAGCTTTCTTT. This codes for CASSSPPAQVQAFF.

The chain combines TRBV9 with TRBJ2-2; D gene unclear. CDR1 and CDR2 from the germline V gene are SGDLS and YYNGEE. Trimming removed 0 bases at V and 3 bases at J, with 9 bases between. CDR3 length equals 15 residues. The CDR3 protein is CASSVAGGHTGELFF. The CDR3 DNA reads TGTGCCAGCAGCGTAGCAGGTGGGCACACCGGGGAGCTGTTTTTT.

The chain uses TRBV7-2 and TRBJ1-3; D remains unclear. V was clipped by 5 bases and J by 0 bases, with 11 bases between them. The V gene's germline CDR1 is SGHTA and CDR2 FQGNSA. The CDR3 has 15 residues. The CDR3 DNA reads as TGTGCCAGCAGCCCCAGCGGGGTCTCTGGAAACACCATATATTTT. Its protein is CASSPSGVSGNTIYF.

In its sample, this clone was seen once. The CDR3 protein is CASSPPKGALEQYF. CDR3 DNA sequence: TGTGCCAGCTCACCACCGAAAGGGGCGCTCGAGCAGTACTTC. The rearrangement links TRBV18 to TRBJ2-7, with D possibly TRBD1 on 5 matching bases. CDR1 KGHSH and CDR2 LQKENI come from the germline V gene. Trimming removed 0 bases at V and 6 bases at J, with 12 bases between. The CDR3 runs to 14 residues.

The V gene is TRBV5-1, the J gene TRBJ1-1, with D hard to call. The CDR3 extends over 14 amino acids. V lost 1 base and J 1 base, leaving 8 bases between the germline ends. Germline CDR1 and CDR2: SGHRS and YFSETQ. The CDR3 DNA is TGCGCCAGCAGCTTGCATGCCTGGAACACTGAAGCTTTCTTT. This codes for CASSLHAWNTEAFF.

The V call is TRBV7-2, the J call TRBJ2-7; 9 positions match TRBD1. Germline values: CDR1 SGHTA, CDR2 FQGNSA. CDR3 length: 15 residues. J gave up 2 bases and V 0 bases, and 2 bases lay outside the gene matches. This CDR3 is CASSLARTGAYEQYF. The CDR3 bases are TGTGCCAGCAGCTTAGCGAGGACAGGGGCCTACGAGCAGTACTTC.

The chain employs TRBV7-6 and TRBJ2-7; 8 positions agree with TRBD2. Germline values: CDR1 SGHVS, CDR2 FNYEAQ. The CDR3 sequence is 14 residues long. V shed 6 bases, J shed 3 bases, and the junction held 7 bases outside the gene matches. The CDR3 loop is CASRTTSGSYEQYF. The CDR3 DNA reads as TGTGCCAGCAGGACGACCAGCGGGAGCTACGAGCAGTACTTC.

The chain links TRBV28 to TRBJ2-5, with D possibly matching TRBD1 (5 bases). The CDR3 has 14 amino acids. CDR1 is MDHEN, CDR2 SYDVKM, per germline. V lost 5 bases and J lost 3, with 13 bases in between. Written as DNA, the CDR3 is TGTGCCAGCAGTCCCTTCCGACAGAAAGAGACCCAGTACTTC. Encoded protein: CASSPFRQKETQYF.

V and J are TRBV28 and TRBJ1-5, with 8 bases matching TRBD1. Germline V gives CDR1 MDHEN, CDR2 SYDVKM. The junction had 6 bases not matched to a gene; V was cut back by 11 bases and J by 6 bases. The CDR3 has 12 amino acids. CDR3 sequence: CAGGTGFQPQHF. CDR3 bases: TGTGCCGGGGGGACAGGATTTCAGCCCCAGCATTTT.

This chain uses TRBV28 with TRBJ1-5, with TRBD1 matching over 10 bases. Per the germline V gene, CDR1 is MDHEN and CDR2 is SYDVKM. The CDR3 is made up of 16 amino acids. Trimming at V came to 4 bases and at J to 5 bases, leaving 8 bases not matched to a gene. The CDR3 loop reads CASSYSAGTGDQPQHF. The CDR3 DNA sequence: TGTGCCAGCAGTTATTCTGCCGGGACAGGGGATCAGCCCCAGCATTTT. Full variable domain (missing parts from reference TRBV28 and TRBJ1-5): DVKVTQSSRYLVKRTGEKVFLECVQDMDHENMFWYRQDPGLGLRLIYFSYDVKMKEKGDIPEGYSVSREKKERFSLILESASTNQTSMYLCASSYSAGTGDQPQHFGDGTRLSIL.